This record covers a single TCR beta chain. Looked up from germline, CDR1 is SGHRS and CDR2 is YFSETQ. The CDR3 loop spans 13 amino acids. V shed 0 bases and J shed 6 bases, with 9 bases lying between them. These data are taken from a study of cytomegalovirus exposure and HLA in healthy donors. The wider study: Early released data comprised about 90 million unique TCRs from HLA-typed donors.

13 Jbeta primers and 60 Vbeta primers were used for the PCR. Profiling relied on immunoSEQ multiplex PCR, and the TCRdb table lists in-frame clones only, not all of them. Its listing shows 65,000 to 95,000 clones. This chain connects TRBV5-1 to TRBJ1-2; D call uncertain. Sequencing was carried out using PBMCs. This TCR came from an older woman in good health and CMV-seronegative. CDR3 in amino acids: CASSLEGEDGYTF. The CDR3 bases are TGCGCCAGCAGCTTGGAAGGAGAGGATGGCTACACCTTC.